This TCR beta chain is drawn from a study of blood T cell repertoires in COVID-19. Looking at the study overall: In each case, the material was cDNA or gDNA derived from T cells, B-cell-depleted T cells, or PBMCs.

Those who participated ranged in age from roughly 18 to 100 years and resided in 24 US areas. Cohorts were based on clinical histories the participants reported. Participants in the exposed group had met a COVID-19 case in the 2 weeks before joining the study. Germline CDR1 and CDR2: MNHEY and SMNVEV (reference sequence). J lost 3 bases, V lost 2 bases, and 4 bases had no gene match. CDR3 length: 16 amino acids. The table came from immunoSEQ multiplex PCR; TCRdb's copy has only in-frame clones and leaves some out. The sample includes roughly 200,000 clones, 86% seen only once; the top ten take roughly 4%.

The receptor comes from a woman aged 30 to 39 who had been exposed to COVID-19. The sequencing sample was made of PBMCs or T cells enriched from blood (not recorded which). This chain connects TRBV27 to TRBJ1-6; TRBD1 agrees at 7 bases. CDR3 DNA sequence: TGTGCCAGCAGTTTAGGGACAGCCTTCTATAATTCACCCCTCCACTTT. Protein: CASSLGTAFYNSPLHF.